This record looks at one TCR beta chain sequence and its context. The antigen remains unidentified. These data are taken from a study of molecular identifiers for immune sequencing clone quantification. Preparation of naive CD8 libraries involved roughly 18,000 to 1,100,000 sorted cells and 10%, 30% or 50% RNA. General study findings and limits: In cases of identical TCR molecules sharing a barcode, highly expanded clone sizes could be underestimated. Whereas clones above 20 RNA copies held under 1% of naive-cell molecules, they held over 98% of effector molecules.

V lost 3 bases, J lost 0 bases, and 4 bases stayed unmatched. This CDR3 has 15 residues. Methods described previously were used for bulk TCR libraries, and listed TCR primers were applied. Via MiXCR, TCRdb re-called the PCR reads, giving one row per CDR3 protein. The table records about half a million distinct CDR3 sequences, 25% of them present only once. This sequence joins TRBV12-3 or TRBV12-4 and TRBJ2-7; TRBD2 matches 8 bases. The sequencing input was naive CD8+ T cells from blood, with Jurkat cell RNA spiked in. Subset of the sample: FACS-sorted CD8+CD4-CCR7+CD45RA+ naive T cells. The source is a human donor in good health. Some libraries in this study had Jurkat cell RNA spiked in. Here the CDR3 DNA reads TGTGCCAGCAGTTTTAGTAGCGGGGACTCCTACGAGCAGTACTTC. Its protein is CASSFSSGDSYEQYF.